These 20 T cell receptor beta chains share one sample of origin, sequenced in a study of blood T cell repertoires in COVID-19. Only in-frame clones appear in the TCRdb table, and some are missing; sequencing was by immunoSEQ multiplex PCR. The sample lists approximately 250,000 clones; approximately 90% were seen once. Sequenced: PBMCs or T cells enriched from blood (not recorded which). The origin of the receptors is a woman between 40 and 55 years old with acute COVID-19.

V and J are TRBV4-1 and TRBJ1-6; TRBD1 agrees at 9 bases. The V gene's germline CDR1 is MGHRA and CDR2 YSYEKL. Germline trimming cut 4 bases from V and 7 bases from J; bases unmatched to any gene: 5. The CDR3 runs to 15 residues. The CDR3 is CASSPGTGRNSPLHF. The CDR3 nucleotides read TGCGCCAGCAGCCCCGGGACAGGGCGGAATTCACCCCTCCACTTT.

J is TRBJ2-4 and V is TRBV12-3 or TRBV12-4, with D possibly TRBD2 on 6 matching bases. CDR3 length: 13 amino acids. Deletions cut 7 bases from V and 1 base from J, with 8 bases between. CDR3 amino acids: CASTRGAKNIQYF. For the CDR3, the DNA is TGTGCCAGCACCCGGGGGGCCAAAAACATTCAGTACTTC.

This clone was recorded a few times. This chain joins TRBV10-3 and TRBJ2-2, with 9 bases fitting TRBD2. V was pared by 10 bases and J by 2 bases, with 8 bases of the junction left unmatched. Looked up from germline, CDR1 is ENHRY and CDR2 is SYGVKD. The CDR3 has 15 amino acids. Here the CDR3 DNA reads TGTGCCACAACTTATAGCGGGGGCAACACCGGGGAGCTGTTTTTT. Encoded protein: CATTYSGGNTGELFF.

The chain couples TRBV5-1 to TRBJ2-5; D remains unclear. This CDR3 region has 13 residues. Trimming removed 0 bases at V and 3 bases at J, with 6 bases between. Germline CDR1 and CDR2: SGHRS and YFSETQ. The CDR3 DNA reads as TGCGCCAGCAGCTTGGTACTTGAAGAGACCCAGTACTTC. Protein: CASSLVLEETQYF.

The sample holds one count of this clone. The V and J genes are TRBV7-2 and TRBJ2-7, with 7 positions matching TRBD2. Germline CDR1 and CDR2: SGHTA and FQGNSA. V trimming: 1 base; J trimming: 8 bases; junction bases outside the gene matches: 5. The CDR3 sequence is 13 residues long. CDR3: CASSLVASGKQYV. DNA of the CDR3: TGTGCCAGCAGCTTAGTGGCTAGCGGTAAGCAGTACGTC.

V gene TRBV10-3 combines with J gene TRBJ1-2, with 7 nucleotides matching TRBD1. Unmatched junction bases numbered 9, after V lost 1 base and J lost 4 bases. The CDR3 is 16 amino acids. Germline V gives CDR1 ENHRY, CDR2 SYGVKD. This chain's CDR3 is CAISEFNRGAGYGYTF. For the CDR3, the DNA is TGTGCCATCAGTGAGTTTAACAGGGGAGCGGGCTATGGCTACACCTTC.

The J gene is TRBJ2-1, the V gene TRBV7-2; 14 positions match TRBD2. This CDR3 is built from 14 residues. The J segment lost 15 bases and the V segment lost 5 bases, leaving 9 bases of the junction unmatched. Germline V gene data show CDR1 as SGHTA and CDR2 as FQGNSA. CDR3 nucleotides: TGTGCCAGCAGCGAGACTAGCGGGGGGGCCAGGCGGTTCTTC. It translates to CASSETSGGARRFF.

The chain links TRBV27 to TRBJ1-1; TRBD1 aligns across 7 bases. The CDR3 runs 16 residues. In germline, CDR1 is MNHEY, CDR2 SMNVEV (reference sequence). V trimming: 2 bases; J trimming: 4 bases; junction bases outside the gene matches: 10. The CDR3 DNA is TGTGCCAGCAGTTTACGCCGTGACAGGGTGGGCACTGAAGCTTTCTTT. Translation: CASSLRRDRVGTEAFF.

The chain combines TRBV10-2 with TRBJ1-1, with 7 bases aligning to TRBD1. Germline V lookup: CDR1 WSHSY, CDR2 SAAADI. With 8 bases clipped from V and 3 bases from J, the junction kept 9 bases outside the gene matches. This CDR3 spans 14 amino acids. In nucleotides, the CDR3 is TGCGCCAGCGGAAGAGCAGGGGGGTACACTGAAGCTTTCTTT. It encodes CASGRAGGYTEAFF.

The V gene is TRBV25-1, the J gene TRBJ1-4; the match to TRBD1 covers 7 bases. Germline V gene data show CDR1 as MGHDK and CDR2 as SYGVNS. The CDR3 runs to 15 residues. V lost 1 base and J lost 3; bases outside the gene matches: 2. The CDR3 bases are TGTGCCAGCAGTGAATCAGGGGGGCCTAATGAAAAACTGTTTTTT. The encoded protein is CASSESGGPNEKLFF.

The chain joins TRBV11-3 to TRBJ1-1; D gene unclear. Germline CDR1 SGHNT, CDR2 YENEEA. V shed 5 bases and J shed 3 bases, with 16 bases lying between them. This CDR3 has 15 residues. DNA of the CDR3: TGTGCCAGCAGCGGAGGTAAGGGCCGGGACACTGAAGCTTTCTTT. It yields the protein CASSGGKGRDTEAFF.

The chain carries TRBV10-3 and TRBJ2-7; D ambiguous. With 1 base removed from V and 5 bases from J, the gap between germline ends came to 3 bases. The CDR3 totals 11 residues. Germline values: CDR1 ENHRY, CDR2 SYGVKD. The CDR3 loop is CAISELNEQYF. DNA of the CDR3: TGTGCCATCAGTGAGTTAAACGAGCAGTACTTC.

The chain combines TRBV7-9 with TRBJ2-7; tentatively, D is TRBD1 (6 bases). Germline V gives CDR1 SEHNR, CDR2 FQNEAQ (reference sequence). Trimming removed 1 base at V and 2 bases at J, with 15 bases between. The CDR3 is 16 amino acids. The CDR3 loop is CASSLVAGDTTYEQYV. The CDR3, as DNA: TGTGCCAGCAGCTTAGTAGCAGGGGACACCACCTACGAGCAGTACGTC.

V is TRBV29-1 and J is TRBJ1-2; TRBD1 matches at 11 bases. CDR1 and CDR2 from the germline V gene are SQVTM and ANQGSEA. The CDR3 consists of 14 residues. The V and J ends lost 7 bases and 2 bases, in that order; junction bases with no gene match: 6. The CDR3 reads CSARGTGGNYGYTF. The CDR3 DNA reads as TGCAGCGCCAGGGGGACAGGGGGAAACTATGGCTACACCTTC.

V gene TRBV4-1 combines with J gene TRBJ2-1, with TRBD2 identical over 8 bases. V shed 1 base, J shed 2 bases, and the junction held 7 bases outside the gene matches. From germline, CDR1 is MGHRA and CDR2 YSYEKL. The CDR3 is made up of 17 amino acids. CDR3 bases: TGCGCCAGCAGCCAAGGCATGGGGACTAGGACCTACAATGAGCAGTTCTTC. Translating gives CASSQGMGTRTYNEQFF.

The rearrangement uses TRBV5-1 and TRBJ2-2; D gene unclear. Germline V gene data show CDR1 as SGHRS and CDR2 as YFSETQ. The CDR3 contains 14 residues. V lost 1 base and J lost 8, with 12 bases in between. The CDR3 sequence is CASSLYRALGELFF. CDR3 DNA sequence: TGCGCCAGCAGCTTGTACAGAGCCTTGGGGGAGCTGTTTTTT.

V usage is TRBV18 and J usage is TRBJ1-2; D is possibly TRBD1 (6 bases). In germline, CDR1 is KGHSH, CDR2 LQKENI. With 3 bases removed from V and 2 bases from J, the gap between germline ends came to 13 bases. CDR3 length: 15 amino acids. Here the CDR3 DNA reads TGTGCCAGCTCACCCCGGACAGCCGGGAACTATGGCTACACCTTC. It is translated as CASSPRTAGNYGYTF.

The V gene is TRBV14, the J gene TRBJ1-6, with 11 positions matching TRBD1. CDR3 size: 16 residues. The germline CDR1 and CDR2 sequences are SGHDN and FVKESK. The J segment lost 8 bases and the V segment lost 3 bases, leaving 6 bases of the junction unmatched. CDR3 sequence (DNA): TGTGCCAGCAGCCAGGAGGGACAGGGGGTCCATTCACCCCTCCACTTT. It specifies CASSQEGQGVHSPLHF.

V usage is TRBV30 and J usage is TRBJ1-6, with D maybe TRBD1 (5 bases). The CDR3 has 16 amino acids. Germline CDR1 GTSNPN, CDR2 SVGIG (reference sequence). V lost 4 bases and J lost 0, with 13 bases in between. CDR3 residues: CAWNGGMSSYNSPLHF. The CDR3 DNA reads as TGTGCCTGGAACGGGGGAATGAGCTCCTATAATTCACCCCTCCACTTT.

V usage is TRBV9 and J usage is TRBJ2-5, with TRBD1 matching 8 bases. CDR3 size: 15 residues. From germline, CDR1 is SGDLS and CDR2 YYNGEE. Trimming took 3 bases from V and 6 from J; bases not matched to a gene: 10. This CDR3 reads CASSANPDRGQTQYF. CDR3 sequence (DNA): TGTGCCAGCAGCGCGAACCCCGACAGGGGACAGACCCAGTACTTC. Drawing the rest from reference TRBV9 and TRBJ2-5, the complete variable domain is DSGVTQTPKHLITATGQRVTLRCSPRSGDLSVYWYQQSLDQGLQFLIQYYNGEERAKGNILERFSAQQFPDLHSELNLSSLELGDSALYFCASSANPDRGQTQYFGPGTRLLVL.